This TCR beta chain was observed in a study of T cell responses to AZD1222 COVID-19 vaccine. Overall study results and limits: Females outnumbered males among donors, who were mostly white British; clonal diversity was possibly underestimated.

The assay was immunoSEQ multiplex PCR, and TCRdb's table has in-frame clones only and misses some. The table has about 150,000 clones, approximately 93% seen once. V shed 1 base and J shed 5 bases, with 12 bases lying between them. The CDR3 has 15 amino acids. The germline gives CDR1 LGHNA, CDR2 YSLEER. About this clone itself: Its antigen is not known.

The sequenced sample was peripheral blood, obtained 28 days after the second AZD1222 dose. The receptor's source is an adult who received the AZD1222 COVID-19 vaccine. The genes are TRBV4-3 and TRBJ2-1, with TRBD2 as a possible D gene (5 bases). CDR3 region: CASSQAAGYNNEQFF. In nucleotides, the CDR3 is TGCGCCAGCAGCCAAGCGGCGGGTTATAACAATGAGCAGTTCTTC.